The 29 T cell receptor beta chains presented below share a single source sample, sequenced in a study of T cells in Graves' hyperthyroidism and ophthalmopathy. TCR beta CDR3 sequences were amplified from RNA transcripts. The HTBI set primed first-round TCR CDR3 RT-PCR. TCRdb ran MiXCR on the multiplex PCR reads and lists one entry per CDR3 protein. The table records 500,000 to 700,000 distinct CDR3 sequences, around 17% of them present only once. The sequenced material came from blood. These receptors were taken from a woman under 30 with Graves' hyperthyroidism.

In this sample, this clonotype turned up many times. J is TRBJ1-1 and V is TRBV7-2, with D uncertain. Looked up from germline, CDR1 is SGHTA and CDR2 is FQGNSA. Trimming removed 4 bases from V and 1 base from J, with 10 bases in between. This CDR3 has 14 amino acids. CDR3 protein: CASSSGRANTEAFF. The CDR3 DNA is TGTGCCAGCAGCTCAGGACGGGCGAACACTGAAGCTTTCTTT.

The table lists this clonotype with many counts. This CDR3 is CAISESAVGNTIYF. The CDR3 DNA follows: TGTGCCATCAGTGAGTCGGCAGTTGGAAACACCATATATTTT. V usage is TRBV10-3 and J usage is TRBJ1-3; D remains unclear. This CDR3 has 14 residues. Germline-derived CDR1 and CDR2 are ENHRY and SYGVKD. Trimming removed 0 bases from V and 3 bases from J, with 6 bases in between.

V gene TRBV27 combines with J gene TRBJ1-6, with TRBD1 identical over 8 bases. Germline lookup yields CDR1 MNHEY and CDR2 SMNVEV (reference sequence). Trimming took 5 bases from V and 9 from J; bases not matched to a gene: 9. The CDR3 runs to 15 residues. The CDR3 nucleotides read TGTGCCAGCAGTCGCTGGACAGGGTCTAGTTCACCCCTCCACTTT. It encodes CASSRWTGSSSPLHF.

The J gene is TRBJ2-3, the V gene TRBV3-1, with 9 bases fitting TRBD2. CDR3 length: 16 residues. Germline V lookup: CDR1 LGHDT, CDR2 YNNKEL (reference sequence). The J segment lost 4 bases and the V segment lost 4 bases, leaving 9 bases of the junction unmatched. CDR3 amino acids: CASSLNSGSRADTQYF. CDR3 DNA: TGTGCCAGCAGCCTGAATAGCGGGAGTCGGGCAGATACGCAGTATTTT.

This clonotype was found many times. The chain has TRBV20-1 and TRBJ2-3; TRBD2 aligns across 12 bases. This CDR3 has 15 amino acids. Germline CDR1 reads DFQATT; CDR2 reads SNEGSKA (reference sequence). Losses at the gene ends were 5 bases for V and 6 bases for J; bases not matched to a gene: 9. CDR3 sequence (DNA): TGCAGTGCTGAAAGACTAGCGGGAGAGTCCGATACGCAGTATTTT. Translation gives CSAERLAGESDTQYF.

This clonotype was seen a few times. The chain is built from TRBV5-1 and TRBJ1-3; a possible D gene is TRBD1 (5 bases). Germline V CDR1 and CDR2: SGHRS, YFSETQ. CDR3 size: 15 residues. V was cut by 4 bases and J by 0 bases, with 11 bases left in between. The CDR3 spells CASSAIQGSGNTIYF. In nucleotides, the CDR3 is TGCGCCAGCAGCGCAATTCAGGGCTCTGGAAACACCATATATTTT.

This clonotype was observed a handful of times. V is TRBV7-2 and J is TRBJ2-6, with D tentatively TRBD1 or TRBD2 (6 bases each). V lost 4 bases, J lost 1 base, and 14 bases lay in between. The CDR3 has 17 residues. The germline V gene has CDR1 SGHTA and CDR2 FQGNSA. CDR3 nucleotides: TGTGCCAGCAGCTCTCTGGGGGGCCATTCTGGGGCCAACGTCCTGACTTTC. Translated, it gives CASSSLGGHSGANVLTF.

This clonotype was picked up many times. The chain carries TRBV2 and TRBJ2-7, with 8 positions matching TRBD2. Trimming cost V 6 bases and J 5 bases; bases outside gene matches: 6. This CDR3 has 13 residues. Looked up from germline, CDR1 is SNHLY and CDR2 is FYNNEI. The CDR3 DNA follows: TGTGCCAGCAGCCTCGGGAGGGAAGACGAGCAGTACTTC. It is translated as CASSLGREDEQYF. The full variable domain, rest sourced from reference TRBV2 and TRBJ2-7, is EPEVTQTPSHQVTQMGQEVILRCVPISNHLYFYWYRQILGQKVEFLVSFYNNEISEKSEIFDDQFSVERPDGSNFTLKIRSTKLEDSAMYFCASSLGREDEQYFGPGTRLTVT.

The rearrangement joins TRBV5-1 to TRBJ2-7, with TRBD2 matching 10 bases. The CDR3 totals 19 residues. Germline assignment: CDR1 SGHRS and CDR2 YFSETQ. V gave up 4 bases and J gave up 2 bases; unmatched junction bases: 18. This CDR3 is CASSKTDREVAGGPYEQYF. CDR3 sequence (DNA): TGCGCCAGCAGCAAGACGGACAGGGAGGTAGCGGGAGGACCCTACGAGCAGTACTTC.

Ten or more counts support this clonotype. The CDR3 sequence: CASSRDSPLSPLHF. CDR3 nucleotide sequence: TGTGCCAGCAGCCGCGACAGCCCTCTATCACCCCTCCACTTT. The rearrangement links TRBV12-3 or TRBV12-4 to TRBJ1-6, with D tentatively TRBD1 (5 bases). This CDR3 spans 14 amino acids. With 6 bases removed from V and 10 bases from J, the gap between germline ends came to 16 bases.

This clonotype was counted a few times. The V and J genes are TRBV18 and TRBJ2-7; no definite D call. The V gene lost 2 bases and the J gene lost 0 bases, with 5 bases spanning the gap. The CDR3 runs to 13 residues. Germline V lookup: CDR1 KGHSH, CDR2 LQKENI. The CDR3 spells CASSPTASYEQYF. In DNA, the CDR3 is TGTGCCAGCTCACCAACCGCCTCCTACGAGCAGTACTTC.

This clonotype occurred many times. V and J are TRBV2 and TRBJ1-1; 7 bases are a match to TRBD1. Germline lookup yields CDR1 SNHLY and CDR2 FYNNEI. The CDR3 is made up of 17 amino acids. V lost 2 bases, J lost 0 bases, and 9 bases stayed unmatched. In DNA, the CDR3 is TGTGCCAGCAGTGAAACCCGACAGGGTACCGTGAACACTGAAGCTTTCTTT. Its protein product is CASSETRQGTVNTEAFF.

The J gene is TRBJ2-1, the V gene TRBV7-9; TRBD1 is a possible D gene (6 bases). Between the trimmed V and J ends, which lost 5 bases and 2 bases, there was a span of 16 bases. CDR3 length equals 16 residues. The germline gives CDR1 SEHNR, CDR2 FQNEAQ (reference sequence). The CDR3 DNA is TGTGCCAGCAGCCCCTTAAGGGGGAAACCCTACAATGAGCAGTTCTTC. It translates to CASSPLRGKPYNEQFF.

This clonotype was seen many times. The rearrangement joins TRBV2 to TRBJ2-7, with TRBD1 as a possible D gene (6 bases). The V and J ends lost 7 bases and 3 bases respectively, with 13 bases between them. Per germline, CDR1 SNHLY and CDR2 FYNNEI. There are 13 residues in the CDR3. CDR3: CASIRTEGYEQYF. The DNA for the CDR3 is TGTGCCAGCATACGGACAGAAGGCTACGAGCAGTACTTC.

The J gene is TRBJ1-6, the V gene TRBV28; possibly TRBD1 for D (6 bases). CDR3 length: 16 residues. V gave up 7 bases and J gave up 13 bases, with 26 bases separating them. Germline CDR1 is MDHEN and CDR2 is SYDVKM. The CDR3 DNA sequence: TGTGCCAGCACCCAACCCGGGACACCGCTAAAGAGGCCCCTCCACTTT. Translation gives CASTQPGTPLKRPLHF. Together with reference TRBV28 and TRBJ1-6, the CDR3 gives the full variable domain: DVKVTQSSRYLVKRTGEKVFLECVQDMDHENMFWYRQDPGLGLRLIYFSYDVKMKEKGDIPEGYSVSREKKERFSLILESASTNQTSMYLCASTQPGTPLKRPLHFGNGTRLTVT.

The rearrangement links TRBV7-2 to TRBJ1-6; D perhaps matches TRBD1 (5 bases). V lost 0 bases to trimming and J lost 10 bases, with 16 bases between them. Germline assignment: CDR1 SGHTA and CDR2 FQGNSA. The CDR3 contains 16 residues. Here the CDR3 reads CASSLAGQGVESPLHF. In nucleotides, the CDR3 is TGTGCCAGCAGCTTAGCGGGGCAGGGAGTTGAATCACCCCTCCACTTT.

This clonotype was found a few times. V usage is TRBV11-2 and J usage is TRBJ1-2, with D perhaps matching TRBD1 (5 bases). Looked up from germline, CDR1 is SGHAT and CDR2 is FQNNGV. V gave up 5 bases and J gave up 4 bases, with 20 bases separating them. The CDR3 runs to 16 residues. For the CDR3, the DNA is TGTGCCAGCAGCCAACCCAGACAGAGCGTCACCTATGGCTACACCTTC. Translated, it gives CASSQPRQSVTYGYTF.

In this sample, this clonotype turned up once. The gene calls are TRBV7-4 and TRBJ1-1; possibly TRBD1 for D (5 bases). The germline V gene has CDR1 SGHVT and CDR2 SQSDAQ. The V gene lost 5 bases and the J gene lost 0 bases, with 16 bases spanning the gap. This CDR3 has 16 residues. The CDR3 DNA reads TGTGCCAGCAGCCCGGGGCCCGGGGCGGTGAACACTGAAGCTTTCTTT. Translation: CASSPGPGAVNTEAFF.

This clonotype was observed once. The V gene is TRBV27, the J gene TRBJ2-7; 9 positions match TRBD1. CDR3 length: 15 residues. The germline gives CDR1 MNHEY, CDR2 SMNVEV (reference sequence). V shed 8 bases and J 3 bases; nucleotides not matched to a gene: 11. In DNA, the CDR3 is TGTGCCAGCGGAGCCCCGGGACAGGGCGACTACGAGCAGTACTTC. Translating it yields CASGAPGQGDYEQYF.

In its sample, this clonotype was seen once. The chain joins TRBV5-6 to TRBJ2-2; the match to TRBD1 covers 7 bases. Trimming removed 4 bases from V and 10 bases from J; junction bases left unmatched: 4. Looked up from germline, CDR1 is SGHDT and CDR2 is YYEEEE. The CDR3 consists of 12 residues. CDR3 nucleotide sequence: TGTGCCAGCAGCGGGGACAGTCCGGAGCTGTTTTTT. It specifies CASSGDSPELFF.

In this sample, this clonotype turned up many times. This chain joins TRBV30 and TRBJ1-1; D is ambiguous. The CDR3 runs to 14 residues. Trimming left V 1 base short and J 5 bases short, with 14 bases between. CDR1 and CDR2 (germline): GTSNPN, SVGIG (reference sequence). The CDR3 is CAWSDFREGTEAFF. CDR3 DNA sequence: TGTGCCTGGAGTGACTTTAGGGAAGGAACTGAAGCTTTCTTT.

This clonotype was detected many times. The gene calls are TRBV5-1 and TRBJ2-1; TRBD2 might be the D (7 bases). V shed 0 bases and J shed 2 bases, with 15 bases lying between them. CDR1 and CDR2 from the germline V gene are SGHRS and YFSETQ. There are 17 residues in the CDR3. In DNA, the CDR3 is TGCGCCAGCAGCTTGGCGGGTCCGGGGGGCCCCTACAATGAGCAGTTCTTC. This encodes CASSLAGPGGPYNEQFF.

This chain connects TRBV14 to TRBJ1-1; perhaps TRBD1 as D (5 bases). CDR3 size: 15 residues. CDR1 SGHDN and CDR2 FVKESK come from the germline V gene. Trimming stripped 3 bases from V and 10 bases from J, with 21 bases between. The chain's CDR3 is CASSHTGGGTGRAFF. The CDR3 DNA reads as TGTGCCAGCAGCCATACCGGGGGGGGTACGGGCCGAGCTTTCTTT.

This clonotype has more than one count but fewer than ten. The chain has TRBV5-1 and TRBJ2-1; no definite D call. Germline CDR1 and CDR2: SGHRS and YFSETQ. The CDR3 length is 16 residues. V gave up 0 bases and J gave up 0 bases, with 10 bases separating them. This CDR3 is CASSLVSRSSYNEQFF. The CDR3 DNA reads as TGCGCCAGCAGCTTGGTCAGCCGGAGCTCCTACAATGAGCAGTTCTTC.

The chain is built from TRBV19 and TRBJ1-5, with 7 positions matching TRBD1. This CDR3 is 14 amino acids long. J gave up 6 bases and V 3 bases, and 5 bases lay outside the gene matches. Germline V gene sequence: CDR1 LNHDA, CDR2 SQIVND (reference sequence). The CDR3 sequence: CASSIATGRQPQHF. The CDR3 DNA sequence: TGTGCCAGTAGTATTGCGACAGGGCGTCAGCCCCAGCATTTT.

The chain has TRBV15 and TRBJ2-3, with D tentatively TRBD1 or TRBD2 (6 bases each). CDR3 length: 15 residues. V was shortened by 3 bases and J by 5 bases, with 15 bases between the two germline ends. Germline V gives CDR1 LNHNV, CDR2 YYDKDF (reference sequence). CDR3 residues: CATSRGDGGGDTQYF. As DNA, the CDR3 is TGTGCCACCAGCAGGGGAGACGGAGGGGGAGATACGCAGTATTTT.

The V and J genes are TRBV7-2 and TRBJ2-1; D possibly corresponds to TRBD2 (5 bases). With 5 bases removed from V and 0 bases from J, the gap between germline ends came to 14 bases. From germline, CDR1 is SGHTA and CDR2 FQGNSA. CDR3 length: 16 residues. CDR3 sequence: CASSPQWRSSYNEQFF. In DNA, the CDR3 is TGTGCCAGCAGCCCCCAGTGGAGGAGCTCCTACAATGAGCAGTTCTTC. Together with reference TRBV7-2 and TRBJ2-1, the CDR3 gives the full variable domain: GAGVSQSPSNKVTEKGKDVELRCDPISGHTALYWYRQSLGQGLEFLIYFQGNSAPDKSGLPSDRFSAERTGGSVSTLTIQRTQQEDSAVYLCASSPQWRSSYNEQFFGPGTRLTVL.

This clonotype was counted at least ten times. V gene TRBV13 combines with J gene TRBJ2-7, with 7 bases aligning to TRBD1. From germline, CDR1 is PRHDT and CDR2 FYEKMQ (reference sequence). This CDR3 is built from 15 residues. V lost 0 bases to trimming and J lost 4 bases; unmatched junction nucleotides: 6. This chain's CDR3 is CASSLGLGQSYEQYF. The DNA for the CDR3 is TGTGCCAGCAGCTTAGGCCTGGGACAGAGTTACGAGCAGTACTTC.

J is TRBJ2-7 and V is TRBV7-9, with 8 bases that match TRBD1. The CDR3 has 14 residues. V lost 1 base, J lost 5 bases, and 4 bases stayed unmatched. Germline loops: CDR1 SEHNR, CDR2 FQNEAQ (reference sequence). The CDR3 DNA reads TGTGCCAGCAGCTTAGTCACGACAGGGGACGAGCAGTACTTC. It yields the protein CASSLVTTGDEQYF.